This T cell receptor beta chain is from a study of tumor-infiltrating lymphocytes in primary liver carcinoma. Synthesis of TCR beta cDNA was carried out from about 500 ng total RNA with a constant-region primer. Slightly modified ARM-PCR, run as three nested multiplex PCR rounds, produced the TCR beta libraries. The first two PCR rounds used TRBV1-TRBV30 forward primers with a C-beta reverse primer, 9 to 10 cycles each. Each CDR3 protein is one row after TCRdb ran MiXCR on the multiplex PCR reads. Here the sample spans about 310,000 distinct CDR3 sequences, less than 75% being singletons. Notes on this clonotype: Its antigen is not identified. Given a much more abundant clone one base away, this may be a read error.

Researchers drew blood RNA from unsorted whole blood and extracted germline DNA as well. Preoperatively, peripheral blood was drawn, approximately 4 milliliters in total. General study results and limits: Tumor region pairs showed greater overlap than either tumor-adjacent or tumor-blood pairs did. Relative to blood, tumors carried a significantly larger fraction of the repertoire in their top 250 clones (p = 0.039).

The CDR3 spans 12 residues. CDR1 and CDR2 (germline): ENHRY, SYGVKD. The source material was peripheral blood. The TCR comes from a man aged 35 to 55 with primary liver carcinoma and hepatitis B virus infection. J is TRBJ2-3 and V is TRBV10-3; no firm D call. DNA of the CDR3: TGTGCCATCGGTTGGACGGCGGATACGCGGTATTTT. Protein sequence: CAIGWTADTRYF.